This T cell receptor beta chain stems from a study of cytomegalovirus exposure and HLA in healthy donors. Use of 60 Vbeta and 13 Jbeta primers characterized the PCR. Assay: immunoSEQ multiplex PCR; the TCRdb copy retains only in-frame clones and omits some. Among some 120,000 clones listed, 80% were seen once. CDR3 length: 13 residues. V was trimmed by 2 bases and J by 6 bases, leaving 11 bases between them. Germline loops: CDR1 SEHNR, CDR2 FQNEAQ (reference sequence). Study-wide results and caveats: The presence/absence work took it that sequencing depth was about the same across donors. In all likelihood, a cluster of highly shared sequence variants was a sequencing artifact.

This clone was detected only a few times. Its antigen is currently unknown. The donors (healthy individuals) were bone marrow donors. Material: PBMCs. The rearrangement uses TRBV7-9 and TRBJ2-7; D is perhaps TRBD1 (6 bases). The clonotype was recovered from a man aged 25 to 40 in good health and CMV-seronegative. The CDR3 nucleotides read TGTGCCAGCAGCTTATCAGGGGTTACCGAGCAGTACTTC. It is translated as CASSLSGVTEQYF.